A single sample is the source of the 24 T cell receptor beta chains below, sequenced in a study of Graves' ophthalmopathy and Graves' hyperthyroidism. For repertoire sequencing, the TCR beta CDR3 regions were amplified from RNA transcripts. Amplification began with first-round RT-PCR using HTBI primers, then second-round multiplex PCR was performed. TCRdb ran MiXCR on the multiplex PCR reads and lists one entry per CDR3 protein. The sample contains around 660,000 distinct CDR3 sequences, more than 40% of which appear only once. Sequences were obtained from peripheral blood. Source of these receptors: an adult man with Graves' ophthalmopathy.

DNA for the CDR3: TGTGCCAGCTCGCGAGGAGCGGGAGAAGAGACCCAGTACTTC. Encoded protein: CASSRGAGEETQYF. The chain uses TRBV10-3 and TRBJ2-5, with 8 bases lining up with TRBD2. The CDR3 consists of 14 residues. Germline loops: CDR1 ENHRY, CDR2 SYGVKD. Trimming at V came to 10 bases and at J to 3 bases, leaving 10 bases not matched to a gene.

The sample holds a few counts of this clonotype. V is TRBV19 and J is TRBJ2-2; D unresolved. This CDR3 spans 14 amino acids. V was cut by 1 base and J by 6 bases, with 9 bases left in between. Germline V CDR1 and CDR2: LNHDA, SQIVND (reference sequence). In DNA form, the CDR3 reads TGTGCCAGTAGTATAGCAAAGGGCTCCGGGGAGCTGTTTTTT. Translating gives CASSIAKGSGELFF.

The chain is built from TRBV25-1 and TRBJ1-6; D is unresolved. CDR3 length: 12 amino acids. V was shortened by 11 bases and J by 11 bases, with 16 bases between the two germline ends. Per germline, CDR1 MGHDK and CDR2 SYGVNS. In DNA form, the CDR3 reads TGTGCCTGGGAACAGTTCTCTGCACCCCTCCACTTT. As protein: CAWEQFSAPLHF.

The gene calls are TRBV27 and TRBJ1-3, with unresolved D. Per germline, CDR1 MNHEY and CDR2 SMNVEV (reference sequence). V was pared by 7 bases and J by 2 bases, with 18 bases between. CDR3 length: 16 residues. The CDR3 here is CASTASISSPGNTIYF. In DNA form, the CDR3 reads TGTGCCAGCACCGCATCCATAAGTAGCCCTGGAAACACCATATATTTT.

This clonotype was seen a few times. V is TRBV30 and J is TRBJ1-2, with D possibly being TRBD1 (6 bases). Germline CDR1 and CDR2: GTSNPN and SVGIG (reference sequence). V lost 8 bases and J lost 13, with 26 bases in between. The CDR3 is made up of 13 amino acids. The CDR3 nucleotides read TGTGCCCGTTCCTCGACAGGCATGACTCGATCCACCTTC. Translation: CARSSTGMTRSTF.

This clonotype was recorded at least ten times. The genes are TRBV6-6 and TRBJ2-7, with TRBD1 identical over 8 bases. CDR1 and CDR2 from the germline V gene are MNHNY and SVGAGI (reference sequence). The J segment lost 6 bases and the V segment lost 4 bases, leaving 5 bases of the junction unmatched. The CDR3 length is 13 residues. The CDR3 nucleotides are TGTGCCAGCAGTTCCCTTGGACAGGGCGAGCAGTACTTC. Translation gives CASSSLGQGEQYF.

This clonotype was counted only a few times. The chain employs TRBV3-1 and TRBJ1-1; no clear D. Trimming cost V 0 bases and J 4 bases, with 9 bases left between them. Germline loops: CDR1 LGHDT, CDR2 YNNKEL (reference sequence). The CDR3 runs to 14 residues. Here the CDR3 DNA reads TGTGCCAGCAGCCAAGAGCGCCAAATCACTGAAGCTTTCTTT. Amino acid sequence: CASSQERQITEAFF.

This clonotype was recorded at least ten times. The V call is TRBV2, the J call TRBJ2-5, with D possibly matching TRBD2 (5 bases). The V gene lost 3 bases and the J gene lost 4 bases, with 9 bases spanning the gap. Germline CDR1 is SNHLY and CDR2 is FYNNEI. CDR3 length: 13 amino acids. This chain's CDR3 is CASSEDWGETQYF. CDR3 in DNA: TGTGCCAGCAGTGAGGACTGGGGAGAGACCCAGTACTTC.

In its sample, this clonotype was seen many times. The chain employs TRBV12-5 and TRBJ2-5, with D hard to call. V was cut by 4 bases and J by 2 bases, with 14 bases left in between. This CDR3 is built from 15 residues. Germline V lookup: CDR1 LGHNT, CDR2 FRNRAP. The CDR3 bases are TGTGCTAGTGGTTCCGGACCGCGACGGCAAGAGACCCAGTACTTC. Translation gives CASGSGPRRQETQYF.

This clonotype was detected many times. The rearrangement uses TRBV24-1 and TRBJ2-5; D might be TRBD1 or TRBD2, each matching 5 bases. Germline CDR1 is KGHDR and CDR2 is SFDVKD. The CDR3 consists of 15 residues. The germline V and J ends were trimmed by 2 bases and 4 bases, with 13 bases remaining between them. The CDR3 spells CATSDWDGPRETQYF. The CDR3 coding sequence is TGTGCCACCAGTGATTGGGACGGCCCACGAGAGACCCAGTACTTC.

Comments on this clonotype: One end of the junction is discordant with germline, which a read error may explain. The chain couples TRBV12-3 or TRBV12-4 to TRBJ2-5, with a tentative D call TRBD1 (5 bases). The CDR3 is made up of 13 amino acids. This CDR3 reads CASSVRVQGTQYF. CDR3 in DNA: TGTGCCAGCAGTGTCAGGGTTCAAGGGACCCAGTACTTC.

This clonotype was seen ten or more times. The chain links TRBV2 to TRBJ1-6, with a weak D call TRBD1 (6 bases). This CDR3 comprises 16 residues. Germline loops: CDR1 SNHLY, CDR2 FYNNEI. V was cut by 4 bases and J by 7 bases, with 17 bases left in between. As DNA, the CDR3 is TGTGCCAGCAGTGTTAGCCCGGGGGCGTCAAATTCACCCCTCCACTTT. It specifies CASSVSPGASNSPLHF.

This clonotype was counted many times. One end of the junction fails to match germline, which may point to a read error. As DNA, the CDR3 is TGTGCTAGCAGACCCGGACAGGGAGTGGAGACCCAGTACTTC. It yields the protein CASRPGQGVETQYF. This sequence joins TRBV7-7 and TRBJ2-5, with 8 bases aligning to TRBD1. CDR1 SSHAT and CDR2 FNYEAQ come from the germline V gene (reference sequence). The CDR3 spans 14 residues.

This clonotype was recorded many times. V and J are TRBV5-1 and TRBJ2-7; 12 bases are shared with TRBD1. Germline CDR1 is SGHRS and CDR2 is YFSETQ. V trimming: 4 bases; J trimming: 2 bases; junction bases outside the gene matches: 7. The CDR3 sequence is 16 residues long. The CDR3: CASSPRDRGPAYEQYF. CDR3 in DNA: TGCGCCAGCAGCCCACGGGACAGGGGGCCAGCCTACGAGCAGTACTTC.

Concerning this clonotype: This CDR3 fails to terminate in the conserved phenylalanine or tryptophan, so it likely reflects a read error. The DNA is omitted, as the CDR3 cannot be located on it reliably, and the CDR3 follows TCRdb's listing. The chain employs TRBV10-3 and TRBJ1-6; the table gives TRBD1 as D, unverified against the DNA. Germline lookup yields CDR1 ENHRY and CDR2 SYGVKD. Both ends counted, the CDR3 spans 9 residues. The CDR3 is CAISESQGT.

Turning to this clonotype: A read error may explain this, as a much larger clone is one base away. The rearrangement uses TRBV7-9 and TRBJ2-7; 7 bases are shared with TRBD1. The germline V gene has CDR1 SEHNR and CDR2 FQNEAQ (reference sequence). Losses at the gene ends were 11 bases for V and 5 bases for J; bases not matched to a gene: 12. The CDR3 has 13 residues. CDR3 in DNA: TGTGCCGGTCCCGATACAGGGGCCGACGAGCAGTACTTC. It codes for CAGPDTGADEQYF.

This clonotype was recorded many times. The V gene is TRBV29-1, the J gene TRBJ2-5; unclear D gene. The germline V gene has CDR1 SQVTM and CDR2 ANQGSEA. This CDR3 region has 10 residues. DNA for the CDR3: TGCAGTGGTGCGGCCGAGACCCAGTACTTC. Its protein is CSGAAETQYF.

This rearrangement joins TRBV2 to TRBJ1-2; 12 positions match TRBD1. Looked up from germline, CDR1 is SNHLY and CDR2 is FYNNEI. The length of the CDR3 is 18 residues. With V trimmed by 6 bases and J by 8 bases, 19 bases remained unmatched. The CDR3 loop reads CASSTRGDRGPTGYGYTF. CDR3 in DNA: TGTGCCAGCAGCACAAGAGGGGACAGGGGGCCCACAGGCTACGGCTACACCTTC.

As for this clonotype: One base away lies a much larger clone, so this may be a sequencing read error. The V call is TRBV14, the J call TRBJ1-3; D gene uncertain. Trimming removed 4 bases at V and 5 bases at J, with 15 bases between. The germline gives CDR1 SGHDN, CDR2 FVKESK. The CDR3 contains 15 residues. The CDR3 DNA sequence: TGTGCCAGCAGCCCGGACTTCCTCGGGAGAAACACCATATATTTT. This codes for CASSPDFLGRNTIYF. Combining the CDR3 with reference TRBV14 and TRBJ1-3 gives the whole variable domain EAGVTQFPSHSVIEKGQTVTLRCDPISGHDNLYWYRRVMGKEIKFLLHFVKESKQDESGMPNNRFLAERTGGTYSTLKVQPAELEDSGVYFCASSPDFLGRNTIYFGEGSWLTVV.

This clonotype appeared many times. The chain combines TRBV12-3 or TRBV12-4 with TRBJ1-6; D is possibly TRBD1 (6 bases). The CDR3 has 14 residues. With 1 base removed from V and 9 bases from J, the gap between germline ends came to 10 bases. The CDR3 coding sequence is TGTGCCAGCAGTTTAGGACAGGAAACTTCACCCCTCCACTTT. This gives the protein CASSLGQETSPLHF.

With regard to this clonotype: An end of the junction differs from the germline gene, which may be a read error. The V and J genes are TRBV25-1 and TRBJ1-6; a possible D gene is TRBD1 (5 bases). This CDR3 comprises 16 residues. Germline loops: CDR1 MGHDK, CDR2 SYGVNS. CDR3 sequence: CAGSLLWGQEESPLHF. CDR3 DNA: TGTGCCGGCAGCTTGTTGTGGGGCCAAGAGGAATCACCCCTCCACTTT. The full variable domain, in which reference TRBV25-1 and TRBJ1-6 provide the parts outside the CDR3, is EADIYQTPRYLVIGTGKKITLECSQTMGHDKMYWYQQDPGMELHLIHYSYGVNSTEKGDLSSESTVSRIRTEHFPLTLESARPSHTSQYLCAGSLLWGQEESPLHFGNGTRLTVT.

This clonotype has only one observation. A much larger clone lies one base from this, so it may be a read error. The V call is TRBV5-1, the J call TRBJ1-6; D ambiguous. This CDR3 spans 16 amino acids. Germline values: CDR1 SGHRS, CDR2 YFSETQ. V lost 5 bases and J lost 7, with 19 bases in between. The CDR3 region has the DNA TGCGCCAGCAGTATCGGGGAGGGCAGAAAAAATTCACCCCTCCACTTT. This translates into CASSIGEGRKNSPLHF.

This clonotype has more than one count but fewer than ten. The chain recombines TRBV5-1 with TRBJ2-2; maybe TRBD1 (5 bases). The V gene lost 0 bases and the J gene lost 0 bases, with 9 bases spanning the gap. There are 16 residues in the CDR3. Germline CDR1 and CDR2: SGHRS and YFSETQ. CDR3 residues: CASSLDRRANTGELFF. The DNA of the CDR3 is TGCGCCAGCAGCTTGGACAGGCGTGCGAACACCGGGGAGCTGTTTTTT. Complete variable domain (other parts from reference TRBV5-1 and TRBJ2-2): KAGVTQTPRYLIKTRGQQVTLSCSPISGHRSVSWYQQTPGQGLQFLFEYFSETQRNKGNFPGRFSGRQFSNSRSEMNVSTLELGDSALYLCASSLDRRANTGELFFGEGSRLTVL.

This clonotype showed up many times. This chain connects TRBV12-3 or TRBV12-4 to TRBJ2-5; TRBD2 matches 9 bases. V dropped 7 bases and J dropped 5; count of bases not matched to a gene: 14. The CDR3 runs to 16 residues. CDR3 loop: CASTGVLAGLGETQYF. DNA for the CDR3: TGTGCCAGCACCGGGGTACTAGCGGGTTTGGGGGAGACCCAGTACTTC.